The following is a T cell receptor beta chain sequence with its context. This sample is part of a study of blood T cell repertoires in COVID-19. Methods used by the authors: Researchers report that nucleated cell counts were estimated from reference gene primer amplification. Clones were sequenced by immunoSEQ multiplex PCR, and TCRdb holds only the in-frame ones, with some missing. V and J calls plus clone size are reproduced from that table; the DNA served to infer D and trimming. This table has roughly 210,000 clones, about 87% appearing once. The receptor was isolated from a man in his 70s with acute or convalescent COVID-19. The sequenced material came from peripheral blood.

The CDR3 bases are TGTGCCAGCAGAGAAATGACAGCCTTCTATAATTCACCCCTCCACTTT. Protein sequence: CASREMTAFYNSPLHF. V usage is TRBV6-1 and J usage is TRBJ1-6, with D possibly matching TRBD1 (5 bases). V lost 6 bases and J lost 3, with 15 bases in between. Germline V gene sequence: CDR1 MNHNS, CDR2 SASEGT. The CDR3 runs 16 residues.